This T cell receptor beta chain is drawn from a study of a mutant IDH1 vaccine in newly diagnosed glioma (dated by TCRdb to the early 2020s). Regarding the research as a whole: Of the 30 or so patients who were treated, around 60% were male and around 40% were female, and the mean age was roughly 40 years. Longitudinal TCRB deep sequencing was performed for about two dozen treated patients wherever samples were available for exploratory analyses. Prior to enrollment, patients had been given standard therapy consisting of radiotherapy alone, temozolomide alone, or radiochemotherapy with temozolomide, with the combination given to most patients. Peripheral blood was collected at six visits: V03 (baseline), V05, V07, V10, V12 and V13.

A note on this clone: The clone's antigen remains unknown. Within one base of it there is no much larger clone, and no base qualities were kept.

The germline V gene sets CDR1 to SGHDN and CDR2 to FVKESK. From the cysteine through the phenylalanine, the CDR3 covers 14 amino acids. The kept DNA is CDR3 alone, 42 bases in frame from the first base. Trimming removed 5 bases from V and 7 bases from J, leaving 14 bases between the germline ends. The sample's time point, from its label and the paper: baseline, week 1 (first vaccination visit). The label giving this sample's treatment or condition can be read as: pre-vaccination baseline after standard-of-care therapy. Donors had newly diagnosed WHO grade 3 or 4 IDH1-mutant astrocytomas with loss of nuclear ATRX. The samples were drawn from NOA16, a multicentre, single-arm, open-label phase I trial in Germany that tested a mutant IDH1 peptide vaccine in humans for the first time. For immunogenicity testing, the blood drawn at visit V03 was used as the baseline sample. Genomic DNA for TCRB sequencing was extracted from EDTA blood using the DNeasy Blood and Tissue Kit.

Library prep was done by the immunoSEQ multiplex PCR assay. Rearranged TCR beta chain sequences were amplified with the hsTCRB Kit following the manufacturer's protocol. Sequencing of TCRB libraries was carried out on an Illumina MiSeq. The study's own analysis went as follows. Demultiplexing, trimming and gene mapping were performed with the kit vendor's proprietary platform. Entries here come from immuneACCESS through TCRdb and include only in-frame sequences with V and J called. Some clones fail to appear in such tables; in the studies checked, an unresolved V gene covers under half of the shortfall, and the cause of the remainder is unknown. That table gives V, J and clone size, and the DNA gave D and trimming. The sample includes 50,000 to 65,000 clones, with more than 80% observed a single time. The ten largest clones add up to around 18% of the sample. General findings and caveats noted by the study authors: It was noted by the authors that analyses of patient blood samples could not be reproduced owing to sample limitations. Selection of PBMC samples for TCRB deep sequencing was based on availability. No apparent relationship was observed between pseudoprogression and alterations in the top peripheral T cell clonotypes detected by TCRB sequencing. Immune responses induced by the vaccine were seen in around 93% of patients across multiple MHC alleles.

The sequence derives from a man between 18 and 29 years old with glioma. The source material was PBMCs, sampled from a glioma patient treated with radiotherapy, temozolomide or both. Recombination joined TRBV14 with TRBJ2-2, with the D gene too uncertain to name. CDR3 sequence: CASSRSTAIGELFF. Here is the DNA: TGTGCCAGCAGCAGGTCTACGGCGATCGGGGAGCTGTTTTTT. The full variable domain, completed from the reference TRBV14 and TRBJ2-2 proteins outside the CDR3, reads EAGVTQFPSHSVIEKGQTVTLRCDPISGHDNLYWYRRVMGKEIKFLLHFVKESKQDESGMPNNRFLAERTGGTYSTLKVQPAELEDSGVYFCASSRSTAIGELFFGEGSRLTVL.